This TCR beta chain came from a study of neurological immune-mediated disorders. Findings of the study overall: TCR-beta repertoires seemed private in all groups, with no expanded CDR3 amino acid sequences shared.

The method for making cDNA was 5'RACE, and it used 10-nucleotide random UMIs. MiXCR, run by TCRdb on the 5' RACE reads, gives a single entry per CDR3 protein. This sample has 60,000 or so distinct CDR3 sequences, with approximately 10% found just once. This clonotype was counted ten times or more. The antigen remains undetermined. Blood bank volunteers in Maryland, USA, served as healthy controls. This CDR3 comprises 13 residues. Germline loops: CDR1 DFQATT, CDR2 SNEGSKA (reference sequence). With 4 bases removed from V and 2 bases from J, the gap between germline ends came to 10 bases. Sequences were obtained from PBMCs. The V call is TRBV20-1, the J call TRBJ2-3; no reliable D call. This clonotype originated in a man in his sixties in good health. The CDR3, as DNA: TGCAGTGCTATTAAGGACCTCACAGATACGCAGTATTTT. Amino acid sequence: CSAIKDLTDTQYF.